The 15 T cell receptor beta chains below all came from one sample that was sequenced in a study of CD8+ T cells in alopecia areata. Treatment: oral pan-JAK inhibitor, 5-10 mg twice daily. As the sequencing template, cDNA was produced by extracting RNA and reverse transcribing it. The repertoire was sequenced with immunoSEQ multiplex PCR; TCRdb's copy has only in-frame clones and lacks some. The table includes about 200,000 clones, less than 75% detected once. Sequenced material: CD4+ T cells sorted from blood, taken at week 4, from a patient treated with tofacitinib. Source of these receptors: a human donor with alopecia areata.

V gene TRBV9 combines with J gene TRBJ2-7; 8 positions agree with TRBD2. Germline V lookup: CDR1 SGDLS, CDR2 YYNGEE. The V and J ends lost 0 bases and 5 bases, in that order; junction bases with no gene match: 13. The CDR3 length is 17 residues. This chain's CDR3 is CASSVDPSSGVVNEQYF. Here the CDR3 DNA reads TGTGCCAGCAGCGTAGACCCCAGTAGCGGGGTTGTTAACGAGCAGTACTTC.

The J gene is TRBJ2-1, the V gene TRBV29-1; D is perhaps TRBD2 (5 bases). Per the germline V gene, CDR1 is SQVTM and CDR2 is ANQGSEA. V gave up 5 bases and J gave up 0 bases, with 11 bases separating them. The CDR3 covers 14 residues. The CDR3 loop reads CSVTSPSSYNEQFF. CDR3 nucleotide sequence: TGCAGCGTTACTAGTCCGAGCTCCTACAATGAGCAGTTCTTC.

The V gene is TRBV7-2, the J gene TRBJ1-5; a weak D match, TRBD1 (5 bases). This CDR3 has 15 residues. CDR1 and CDR2 (germline): SGHTA, FQGNSA. Between the trimmed V and J ends, which lost 2 bases and 3 bases, there was a span of 11 bases. In DNA, the CDR3 is TGTGCCAGCAGCTTACGAGGACAACCCAATCAGCCCCAGCATTTT. Protein product: CASSLRGQPNQPQHF.

This clone was recorded many times. The chain carries TRBV14 and TRBJ1-6; D is unclear. In germline, CDR1 is SGHDN, CDR2 FVKESK. The CDR3 totals 14 residues. The germline V and J ends were trimmed by 4 bases and 6 bases, with 10 bases remaining between them. CDR3 DNA sequence: TGTGCCAGCAGCCGATTTGGTGGTAATTCACCCCTCCACTTT. Translated, it gives CASSRFGGNSPLHF.

This clone was seen a handful of times. The J gene is TRBJ1-1, the V gene TRBV5-1, with D tentatively TRBD1 (5 bases). CDR1 and CDR2 from the germline V gene are SGHRS and YFSETQ. CDR3 length: 15 amino acids. Trimming removed 0 bases at V and 1 base at J, with 10 bases between. CDR3 bases: TGCGCCAGCAGCTTGGAAGGGACCAGGAACACTGAAGCTTTCTTT. Its translation: CASSLEGTRNTEAFF.

In this sample, this clone turned up a few times. V gene TRBV29-1 combines with J gene TRBJ1-4; 7 bases map to TRBD1. The CDR3 has 15 amino acids. V trimming: 2 bases; J trimming: 5 bases; junction bases outside the gene matches: 8. CDR1 is SQVTM and CDR2 is ANQGSEA in the germline V gene. DNA for the CDR3: TGCAGCGTTGAAAGGGTGGGGACAGAGAATGAAAAACTGTTTTTT. Its protein is CSVERVGTENEKLFF.

This chain links TRBV29-1 with TRBJ1-5; D gene ambiguous. Germline V gene sequence: CDR1 SQVTM, CDR2 ANQGSEA. The CDR3 sequence is 13 residues long. Trimming took off 6 bases at V and 7 bases at J, with 16 bases between the two ends. CDR3 DNA: TGCAGCGTGTCTGGCGTCGTGAGACAGCCCCAGCATTTT. Protein: CSVSGVVRQPQHF.

This rearrangement joins TRBV4-1 to TRBJ1-2; unclear D gene. CDR1 and CDR2 from the germline V gene are MGHRA and YSYEKL. The V gene lost 2 bases and the J gene lost 8 bases, with 18 bases spanning the gap. This CDR3 region has 15 residues. As DNA, the CDR3 is TGCGCCAGCAGCCAATCGGGAGTCAACCAAAGGGGCTACACCTTC. As protein: CASSQSGVNQRGYTF.

The chain has TRBV29-1 and TRBJ2-2, with D possibly TRBD1 on 6 matching bases. The CDR3 covers 14 residues. The V gene's germline CDR1 is SQVTM and CDR2 ANQGSEA. V lost 4 bases and J lost 4, with 13 bases in between. The CDR3 spells CSVVTGFGTGELFF. The CDR3 bases are TGCAGCGTTGTAACAGGGTTTGGCACCGGGGAGCTGTTTTTT.

The chain recombines TRBV11-2 with TRBJ2-3; tentative D call: TRBD1 (5 bases). CDR1 is SGHAT, CDR2 FQNNGV, per germline. V lost 5 bases and J lost 6, with 12 bases in between. This CDR3 region has 13 residues. In DNA, the CDR3 is TGTGCCAGCAGCCTGCCAGGGCACGATACGCAGTATTTT. Translation gives CASSLPGHDTQYF.

This clone was observed a handful of times. The rearrangement uses TRBV29-1 and TRBJ2-3; the D is unclear. Germline V CDR1 and CDR2: SQVTM, ANQGSEA. V lost 4 bases to trimming and J lost 1 base, with 9 bases between them. The CDR3 runs to 13 residues. CDR3 residues: CSVGAGRTDTQYF. DNA of the CDR3: TGCAGCGTTGGGGCAGGACGCACAGATACGCAGTATTTT.

The chain links TRBV5-4 to TRBJ2-2; D is perhaps TRBD1 (5 bases). Trimming took 5 bases from V and 5 from J, leaving 16 bases between them. The CDR3 is 15 amino acids. Germline CDR1 SGHNT, CDR2 YYREEE (reference sequence). This chain's CDR3 is CASRPAVQATGELFF. As DNA, the CDR3 is TGTGCCAGCAGACCCGCCGTACAGGCAACCGGGGAGCTGTTTTTT.

This chain connects TRBV19 to TRBJ2-7; weak D call: TRBD1 (8 bases). CDR1 and CDR2 (germline): LNHDA, SQIVND (reference sequence). Trimming pared 4 bases from V and 6 bases from J, leaving 13 bases between. CDR3 length: 13 amino acids. CDR3 sequence reads: CASSTNRGGEQYF. The CDR3 coding sequence is TGTGCCAGTAGTACGAACAGGGGGGGCGAGCAGTACTTC. Full variable domain (outside the CDR3, taken from reference TRBV19 and TRBJ2-7): DGGITQSPKYLFRKEGQNVTLSCEQNLNHDAMYWYRQDPGQGLRLIYYSQIVNDFQKGDIAEGYSVSREKKESFPLTVTSAQKNPTAFYLCASSTNRGGEQYFGPGTRLTVT.

This chain links TRBV30 with TRBJ1-1; D is ambiguous. V lost 8 bases and J lost 0, with 16 bases in between. Germline V gives CDR1 GTSNPN, CDR2 SVGIG (reference sequence). The CDR3 contains 14 residues. In DNA form, the CDR3 reads TGTGCCCGGACCCACGGATCCCTGAACACTGAAGCTTTCTTT. Its protein product is CARTHGSLNTEAFF.

The chain has TRBV29-1 and TRBJ2-1; TRBD2 is a possible D gene (6 bases). Trimming shortened V by 3 bases and J by 4 bases, and 7 bases separated the two germline ends. There are 12 residues in the CDR3. Germline values: CDR1 SQVTM, CDR2 ANQGSEA. CDR3 coding DNA: TGCAGCGTTGAGGGAGGTTACAATGAGCAGTTCTTC. It codes for CSVEGGYNEQFF.